These 14 T cell receptor beta chains were sequenced from one sample in a study of control samples from healthy donors and cancer patients. Libraries were prepared by immunoSEQ multiplex PCR; TCRdb keeps only in-frame clonotypes and omits some of them. The table shows approximately 70,000 clones, with 84% occurring only once. Sequenced: blood. The receptor set was obtained from a man in his fifties or sixties in good health.

The chain couples TRBV6-1 to TRBJ1-6; the match to TRBD1 covers 9 bases. CDR1 is MNHNS, CDR2 SASEGT, per germline. V was pared by 2 bases and J by 7 bases, with 6 bases of the junction left unmatched. This CDR3 spans 16 amino acids. This CDR3 reads CASSEMPGQGNSPLHF. Written as DNA, the CDR3 is TGTGCCAGCAGTGAAATGCCGGGACAGGGAAATTCACCCCTCCACTTT.

V usage is TRBV7-8 and J usage is TRBJ1-5; 7 nucleotides line up with TRBD1. The CDR3 loop spans 16 amino acids. CDR1 and CDR2 from the germline V gene are SGHVS and FQNEAQ. The J segment lost 4 bases and the V segment lost 5 bases, leaving 11 bases of the junction unmatched. CDR3 DNA sequence: TGTGCCAGCAGCAAAGACAGGGCGGCGAAGAATCAGCCCCAGCATTTT. Amino acid sequence: CASSKDRAAKNQPQHF.

The chain links TRBV27 to TRBJ1-2; 10 bases match TRBD1. V shed 4 bases and J 2 bases; nucleotides not matched to a gene: 7. Germline CDR1 MNHEY, CDR2 SMNVEV (reference sequence). This CDR3 spans 16 amino acids. The DNA of the CDR3 is TGTGCCAGCAGTTCCTTGGACAGGGGGTACAACTATGGCTACACCTTC. The encoded protein is CASSSLDRGYNYGYTF.

This chain links TRBV30 with TRBJ2-7; TRBD1 matches at 10 bases. The CDR3 spans 14 residues. The junction had 4 bases not matched to a gene; V was cut back by 2 bases and J by 3 bases. Germline V gene sequence: CDR1 GTSNPN, CDR2 SVGIG (reference sequence). CDR3: CAWSFRTGGYEQYF. The CDR3 region has the DNA TGTGCCTGGAGTTTTCGGACAGGGGGCTACGAGCAGTACTTC. The variable domain in full, completed from reference TRBV30 and TRBJ2-7, reads SQTIHQWPATLVQPVGSPLSLECTVEGTSNPNLYWYRQAAGRGLQLLFYSVGIGQISSEVPQNLSASRPQDRQFILSSKKLLLSDSGFYLCAWSFRTGGYEQYFGPGTRLTVT.

The chain links TRBV3-1 (or the pseudogene TRBV3-2) to TRBJ1-1, with D possibly matching TRBD1 (6 bases). The CDR3 runs to 15 residues. Germline-derived CDR1 and CDR2 are LGHDT and YNNKEL (reference sequence). V was cut by 4 bases and J by 0 bases, with 12 bases left in between. The CDR3 region has the DNA TGTGCCAGCAGCCTCCGGGGGGCCGTGAACACTGAAGCTTTCTTT. Amino acids: CASSLRGAVNTEAFF.

The CDR3 here is CASSLSSGNTIYF. The CDR3 DNA follows: TGTGCCAGCAGTTTAAGCTCTGGAAACACCATATATTTT. The V gene is TRBV27, the J gene TRBJ1-3; D not certain. V shed 2 bases and J shed 0 bases, with 2 bases lying between them. Germline V gene lookup returns CDR1 MNHEY and CDR2 SMNVEV (reference sequence). CDR3 length: 13 residues.

The V and J genes are TRBV7-8 and TRBJ1-5, with D maybe TRBD1 (5 bases). Germline assignment: CDR1 SGHVS and CDR2 FQNEAQ. V dropped 8 bases and J dropped 4 bases, with 18 bases sitting between them. The CDR3 covers 15 residues. CDR3 protein: CASSSREGLNQPQHF. The CDR3 DNA reads as TGTGCCAGCTCGAGTCGGGAGGGACTTAATCAGCCCCAGCATTTT.

This chain connects TRBV2 to TRBJ2-7; D is perhaps TRBD2 (6 bases). Looked up from germline, CDR1 is SNHLY and CDR2 is FYNNEI. There are 17 residues in the CDR3. V was cut by 4 bases and J by 6 bases, with 25 bases left in between. The CDR3 DNA reads as TGTGCCAGCAGTGGTCCCAACCTGGGAGGCCCACGGGGCGAGCAGTACTTC. Its translation: CASSGPNLGGPRGEQYF.

The gene calls are TRBV5-6 and TRBJ2-5, with TRBD1 identical over 11 bases. Losses at the gene ends were 9 bases for V and 1 base for J; bases not matched to a gene: 8. The length of the CDR3 is 15 residues. Germline V CDR1 and CDR2: SGHDT, YYEEEE. The CDR3 region is CANGQGARAQETQYF. The CDR3 DNA follows: TGTGCCAACGGACAGGGGGCGAGGGCCCAAGAGACCCAGTACTTC.

The V and J genes are TRBV6-2 or TRBV6-3 and TRBJ1-2; D is uncertain. The V end was cut by 5 bases, the J end by 0 bases, with 4 bases between. Germline CDR1 MNHEY, CDR2 SVGEGT. This CDR3 spans 12 amino acids. For the CDR3, the DNA is TGTGCCAGCAGTACCCCTAACTATGGCTACACCTTC. Amino acids: CASSTPNYGYTF.

V gene TRBV7-2 combines with J gene TRBJ1-5, with 7 nucleotides matching TRBD1. The V segment lost 6 bases and the J segment 4 bases; nucleotides outside the gene matches: 3. This CDR3 contains 13 residues. The germline gives CDR1 SGHTA, CDR2 FQGNSA. The CDR3 DNA reads TGTGCCAGCAGTTCGGACAGGAATCAGCCCCAGCATTTT. This translates into CASSSDRNQPQHF. Full variable domain (remainder filled in from reference TRBV7-2 and TRBJ1-5): GAGVSQSPSNKVTEKGKDVELRCDPISGHTALYWYRQSLGQGLEFLIYFQGNSAPDKSGLPSDRFSAERTGGSVSTLTIQRTQQEDSAVYLCASSSDRNQPQHFGDGTRLSIL.

The V call is TRBV11-3, the J call TRBJ2-1; 15 bases agree with TRBD2. Losses at the gene ends were 5 bases for V and 4 bases for J; bases not matched to a gene: 3. CDR1 is SGHNT and CDR2 is YENEEA in the germline V gene. This CDR3 is 16 amino acids long. CDR3 amino acids: CASSGTSGRTYNEQFF. DNA of the CDR3: TGTGCCAGCAGCGGGACTAGCGGGAGGACTTACAATGAGCAGTTCTTC.

This clone was seen a single time. The chain joins TRBV12-3 or TRBV12-4 to TRBJ2-4, with D unresolved. The CDR3 length is 13 residues. V shed 3 bases and J shed 16 bases, with 19 bases lying between them. The CDR3 spells CASSFSIGVIRYF. The CDR3 coding sequence is TGTGCCAGCAGTTTCTCCATTGGGGTTATCAGATACTTC.

The J gene is TRBJ2-7, the V gene TRBV5-6; tentatively, D is TRBD1 (6 bases). Germline loops: CDR1 SGHDT, CDR2 YYEEEE. The CDR3 contains 14 residues. The V gene lost 4 bases and the J gene lost 3 bases, with 14 bases spanning the gap. This CDR3 reads CASSPRTDHYEQYF. CDR3 bases: TGTGCCAGCAGCCCGAGGACAGATCACTACGAGCAGTACTTC. The whole variable domain, filled in from reference TRBV5-6 and TRBJ2-7, reads DAGVTQSPTHLIKTRGQQVTLRCSPKSGHDTVSWYQQALGQGPQFIFQYYEEEERQRGNFPDRFSGHQFPNYSSELNVNALLLGDSALYLCASSPRTDHYEQYFGPGTRLTVT.